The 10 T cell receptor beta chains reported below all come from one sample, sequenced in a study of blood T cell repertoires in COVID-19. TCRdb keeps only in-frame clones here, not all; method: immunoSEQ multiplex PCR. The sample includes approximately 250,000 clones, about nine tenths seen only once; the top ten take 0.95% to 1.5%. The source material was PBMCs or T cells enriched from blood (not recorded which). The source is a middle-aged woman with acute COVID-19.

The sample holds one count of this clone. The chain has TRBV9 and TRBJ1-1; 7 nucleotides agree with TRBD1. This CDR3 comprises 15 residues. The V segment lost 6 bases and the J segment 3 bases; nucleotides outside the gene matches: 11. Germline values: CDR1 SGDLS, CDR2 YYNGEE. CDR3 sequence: CASNLGDQGDTEAFF. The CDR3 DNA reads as TGTGCCAGCAATCTTGGCGATCAGGGGGACACTGAAGCTTTCTTT. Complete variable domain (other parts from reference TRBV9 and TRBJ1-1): DSGVTQTPKHLITATGQRVTLRCSPRSGDLSVYWYQQSLDQGLQFLIQYYNGEERAKGNILERFSAQQFPDLHSELNLSSLELGDSALYFCASNLGDQGDTEAFFGQGTRLTVV.

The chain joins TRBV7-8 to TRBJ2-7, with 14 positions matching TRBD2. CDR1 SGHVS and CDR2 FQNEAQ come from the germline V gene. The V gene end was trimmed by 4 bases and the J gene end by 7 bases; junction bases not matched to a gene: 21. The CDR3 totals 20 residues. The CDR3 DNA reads TGTGCCAGCAGCTCCGGGACTAGCGGGAGTCATGGGCTTTCCGTGGGGGAGCAGTACTTC. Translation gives CASSSGTSGSHGLSVGEQYF.

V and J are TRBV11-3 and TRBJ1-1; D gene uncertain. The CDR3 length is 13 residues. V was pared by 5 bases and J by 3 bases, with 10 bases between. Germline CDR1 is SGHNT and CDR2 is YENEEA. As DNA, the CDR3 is TGTGCCAGCAGCCCGCGAATGGACACTGAAGCTTTCTTT. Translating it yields CASSPRMDTEAFF.

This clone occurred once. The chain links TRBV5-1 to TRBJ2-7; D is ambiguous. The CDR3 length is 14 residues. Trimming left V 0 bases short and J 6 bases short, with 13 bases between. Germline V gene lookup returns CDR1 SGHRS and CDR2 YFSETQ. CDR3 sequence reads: CASSLDRRPREQYF. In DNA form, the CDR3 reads TGCGCCAGCAGCTTGGATCGCAGGCCCCGCGAGCAGTACTTC. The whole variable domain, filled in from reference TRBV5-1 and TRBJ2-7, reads KAGVTQTPRYLIKTRGQQVTLSCSPISGHRSVSWYQQTPGQGLQFLFEYFSETQRNKGNFPGRFSGRQFSNSRSEMNVSTLELGDSALYLCASSLDRRPREQYFGPGTRLTVT.

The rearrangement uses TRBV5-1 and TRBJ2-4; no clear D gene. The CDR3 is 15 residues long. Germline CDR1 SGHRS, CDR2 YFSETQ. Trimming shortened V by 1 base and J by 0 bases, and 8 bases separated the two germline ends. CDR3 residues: CASSLNSLAKNIQYF. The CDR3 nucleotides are TGCGCCAGCAGCTTGAACTCTCTAGCCAAAAACATTCAGTACTTC. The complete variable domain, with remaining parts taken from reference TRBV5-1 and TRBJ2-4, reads KAGVTQTPRYLIKTRGQQVTLSCSPISGHRSVSWYQQTPGQGLQFLFEYFSETQRNKGNFPGRFSGRQFSNSRSEMNVSTLELGDSALYLCASSLNSLAKNIQYFGAGTRLSVL.

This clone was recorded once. CDR3 protein: CASSSDTGELFF. CDR3 sequence (DNA): TGTGCCAGCAGTTCAGACACCGGGGAGCTGTTTTTT. The chain has TRBV28 and TRBJ2-2; D is unresolved. The CDR3 runs 12 residues. Between the trimmed V and J ends, which lost 4 bases and 3 bases, there was a span of 3 bases. Germline CDR1 and CDR2: MDHEN and SYDVKM.

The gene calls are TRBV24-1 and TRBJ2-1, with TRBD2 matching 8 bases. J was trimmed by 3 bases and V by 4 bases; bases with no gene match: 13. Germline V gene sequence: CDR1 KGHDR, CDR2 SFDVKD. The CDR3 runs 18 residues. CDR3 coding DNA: TGTGCCACCAGTGACGTTACTAGCGGCGAAATCTACTACAATGAGCAGTTCTTC. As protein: CATSDVTSGEIYYNEQFF.

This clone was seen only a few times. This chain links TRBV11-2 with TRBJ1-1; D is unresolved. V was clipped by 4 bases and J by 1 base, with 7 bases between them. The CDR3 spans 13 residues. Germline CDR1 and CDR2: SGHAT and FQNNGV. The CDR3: CASSWSENTEAFF. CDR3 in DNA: TGTGCCAGCAGCTGGTCAGAGAACACTGAAGCTTTCTTT.

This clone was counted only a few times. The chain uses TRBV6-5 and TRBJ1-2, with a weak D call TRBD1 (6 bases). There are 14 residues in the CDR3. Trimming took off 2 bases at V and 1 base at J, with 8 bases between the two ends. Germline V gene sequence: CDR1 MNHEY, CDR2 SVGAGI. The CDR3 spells CASSYRTDNYGYTF. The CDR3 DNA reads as TGTGCCAGCAGTTACAGGACAGATAACTATGGCTACACCTTC.

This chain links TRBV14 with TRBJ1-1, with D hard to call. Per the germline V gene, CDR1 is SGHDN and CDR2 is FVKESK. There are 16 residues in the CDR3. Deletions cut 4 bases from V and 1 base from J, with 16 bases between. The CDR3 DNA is TGTGCCAGCAGCCGGACTTTCTTCGGGGAGAACACTGAAGCTTTCTTT. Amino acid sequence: CASSRTFFGENTEAFF.